This T cell receptor (beta chain) was profiled in a study of T cell responses to AZD1222 COVID-19 vaccine. Study-level findings and limits: Reports say nearly half of spike-specific TCRs go after unmutated variant regions.

Comments on this clone: The antigen is undetermined.

TCRdb's table, derived via immunoSEQ multiplex PCR, lists solely in-frame clones and lacks some. The top ten hold roughly 29% of the sample, which has about 76,000 clones, roughly 80% seen once. Germline V lookup: CDR1 LGHDT, CDR2 YNNKEL (reference sequence). The CDR3 has 16 residues. Trimming took 1 base from V and 3 from J; bases not matched to a gene: 4. J is TRBJ2-7 and V is TRBV3-1 (or the pseudogene TRBV3-2), with 12 bases fitting TRBD2. The sequencing here drew on peripheral blood, taken 28 days after the second dose of the MenACWY control vaccine. The source of this sequence is an adult who received the MenACWY meningococcal vaccine as a control. The CDR3 loop is CASSQGLAGDGYEQYF. The CDR3 coding sequence is TGTGCCAGCAGCCAAGGACTAGCGGGAGATGGCTACGAGCAGTACTTC.